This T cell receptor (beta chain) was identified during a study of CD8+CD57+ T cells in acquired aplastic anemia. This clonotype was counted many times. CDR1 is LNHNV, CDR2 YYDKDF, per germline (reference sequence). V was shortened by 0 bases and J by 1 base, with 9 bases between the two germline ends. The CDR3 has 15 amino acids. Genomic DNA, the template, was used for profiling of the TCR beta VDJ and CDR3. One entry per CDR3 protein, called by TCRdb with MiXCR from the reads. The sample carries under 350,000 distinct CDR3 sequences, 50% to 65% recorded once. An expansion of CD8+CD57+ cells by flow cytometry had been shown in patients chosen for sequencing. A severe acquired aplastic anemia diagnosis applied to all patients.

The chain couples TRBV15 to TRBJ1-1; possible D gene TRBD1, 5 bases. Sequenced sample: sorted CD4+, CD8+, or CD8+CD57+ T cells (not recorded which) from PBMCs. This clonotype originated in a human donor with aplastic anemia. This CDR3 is CATSRDGQQNTEAFF. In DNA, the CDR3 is TGTGCCACCAGCAGAGATGGACAACAGAACACTGAAGCTTTCTTT.